The present T cell receptor (beta chain) was sequenced within a study of T cell changes during pregnancy in multiple sclerosis (dated by TCRdb to between 2019 and 2020). About the study as a whole: Changes in the T cell repertoire over the course of pregnancy were examined in this study in women with multiple sclerosis.

As to this clone: Its antigen is still unknown. The sample holds no much larger clone one base away, and base qualities are not on file.

Trimming costs V 4 bases and J 3 bases, and their ends lie 10 bases apart. The CDR3, cysteine through phenylalanine, is 13 amino acids long. Solely the CDR3 DNA is kept, with 39 bases framed from the first base. CDR1 and CDR2, per the germline V gene (reference sequence), are SGHNT and YYREEE. The library was made by the immunoSEQ multiplex PCR assay. In TCRdb, the immuneACCESS table is reduced to in-frame sequences with V and J assigned. These tables do not hold every clone; where another copy was compared, an unresolved V gene accounts for under half, and the others remain unexplained. The sample yields roughly 63,000 clones; 93% were counted once. Jointly, the top ten make up more than 3% of the sample.

The TCR comes from a female donor with multiple sclerosis, enrolled in a pregnancy study. Rearrangement joined TRBV5-4 to TRBJ1-2, with a tentative D gene TRBD1 over 6 matching bases. The sample was CD8+ T cells from peripheral blood mononuclear cells, taken in the second trimester of pregnancy. The encoded CDR3 is CASSGTGYYGYTF. The DNA sequence is TGTGCCAGCAGCGGAACAGGGTACTATGGCTACACCTTC. With the rest looked up from the reference TRBV5-4 and TRBJ1-2 genes rather than sequenced, the full variable domain is ETGVTQSPTHLIKTRGQQVTLRCSSQSGHNTVSWYQQALGQGPQFIFQYYREEENGRGNFPPRFSGLQFPNYSSELNVNALELDDSALYLCASSGTGYYGYTFGSGTRLTVV.